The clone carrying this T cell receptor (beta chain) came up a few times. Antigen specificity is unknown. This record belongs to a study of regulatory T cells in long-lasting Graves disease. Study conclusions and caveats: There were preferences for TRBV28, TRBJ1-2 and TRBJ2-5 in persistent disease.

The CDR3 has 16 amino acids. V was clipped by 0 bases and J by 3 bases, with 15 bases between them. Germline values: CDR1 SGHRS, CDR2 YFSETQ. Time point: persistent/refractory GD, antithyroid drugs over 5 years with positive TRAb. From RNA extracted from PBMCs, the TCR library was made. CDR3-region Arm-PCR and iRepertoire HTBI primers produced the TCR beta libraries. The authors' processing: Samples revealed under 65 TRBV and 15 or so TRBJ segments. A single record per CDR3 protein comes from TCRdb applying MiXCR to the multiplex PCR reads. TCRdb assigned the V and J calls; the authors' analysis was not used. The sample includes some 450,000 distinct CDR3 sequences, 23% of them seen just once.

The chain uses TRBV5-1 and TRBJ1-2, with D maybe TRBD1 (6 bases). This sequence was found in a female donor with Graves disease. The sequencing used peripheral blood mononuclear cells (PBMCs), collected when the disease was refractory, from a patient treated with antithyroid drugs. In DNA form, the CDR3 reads TGCGCCAGCAGCTTGGGGACAGTGCCAACCTACTATGGCTACACCTTC. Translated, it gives CASSLGTVPTYYGYTF.